This T cell receptor (beta chain) stems from a study of blood T cell repertoires in COVID-19. About the research overall: The analysed material was cDNA or gDNA that came from T cells, B-cell-depleted T cells, or PBMCs.

The V gene lost 5 bases and the J gene lost 6 bases, with 22 bases spanning the gap. The CDR3 contains 16 residues. Germline assignment: CDR1 SGHAT and CDR2 FQNNGV. In the authors' workflow: Nucleated cell number was recorded as an estimate derived from reference gene primer amplification. Profiled with immunoSEQ multiplex PCR; TCRdb holds only in-frame clones, not every one. The D gene and trimming were derived from the DNA, and the V and J assignments and clone size from that table. Of roughly 130,000 clones listed, 84% are singletons. This clone was recorded only once. The chain is built from TRBV11-2 and TRBJ1-1; D gene ambiguous. This sequence originates from a woman aged 25 to 39 who had recovered from COVID-19. The sample comprised peripheral blood. In DNA, the CDR3 is TGTGCCAGCAGCCCGCCCCTACCGGACTGGGAGTCTGAAGCTTTCTTT. The encoded protein is CASSPPLPDWESEAFF. The full variable domain, rest sourced from reference TRBV11-2 and TRBJ1-1, is EAGVAQSPRYKIIEKRQSVAFWCNPISGHATLYWYQQILGQGPKLLIQFQNNGVVDDSQLPKDRFSAERLKGVDSTLKIQPAKLEDSAVYLCASSPPLPDWESEAFFGQGTRLTVV.